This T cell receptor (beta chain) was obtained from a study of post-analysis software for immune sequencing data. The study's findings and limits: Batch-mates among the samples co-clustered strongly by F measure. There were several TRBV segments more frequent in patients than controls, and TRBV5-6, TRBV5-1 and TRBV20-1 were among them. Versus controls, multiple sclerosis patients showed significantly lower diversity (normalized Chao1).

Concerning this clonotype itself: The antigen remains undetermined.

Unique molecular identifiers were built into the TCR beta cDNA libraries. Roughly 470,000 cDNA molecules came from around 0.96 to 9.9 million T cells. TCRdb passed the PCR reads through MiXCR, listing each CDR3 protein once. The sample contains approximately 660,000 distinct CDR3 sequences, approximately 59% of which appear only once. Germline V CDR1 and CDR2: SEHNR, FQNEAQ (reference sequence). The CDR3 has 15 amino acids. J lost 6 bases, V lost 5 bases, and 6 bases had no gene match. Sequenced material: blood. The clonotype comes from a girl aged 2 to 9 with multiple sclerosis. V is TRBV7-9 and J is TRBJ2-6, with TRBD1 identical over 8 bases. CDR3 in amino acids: CASSPGQGAANVLTF. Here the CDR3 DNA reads TGTGCCAGCAGCCCTGGACAGGGAGCGGCCAACGTCCTGACTTTC.